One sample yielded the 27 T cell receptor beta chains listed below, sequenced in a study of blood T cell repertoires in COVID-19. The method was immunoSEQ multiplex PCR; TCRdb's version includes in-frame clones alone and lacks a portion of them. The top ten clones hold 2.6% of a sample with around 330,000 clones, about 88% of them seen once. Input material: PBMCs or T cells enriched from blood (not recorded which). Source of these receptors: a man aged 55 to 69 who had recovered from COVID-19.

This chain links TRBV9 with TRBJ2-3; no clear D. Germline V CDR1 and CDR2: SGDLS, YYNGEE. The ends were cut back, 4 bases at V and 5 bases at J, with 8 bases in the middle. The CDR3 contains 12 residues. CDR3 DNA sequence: TGTGCCAGCAGCCCCACGGGAGATACGCAGTATTTT. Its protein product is CASSPTGDTQYF.

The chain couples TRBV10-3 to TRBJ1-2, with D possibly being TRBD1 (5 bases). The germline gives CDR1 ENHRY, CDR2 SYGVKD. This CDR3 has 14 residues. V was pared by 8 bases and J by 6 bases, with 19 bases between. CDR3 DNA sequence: TGTGCCATCGGTTCAGGGTCTTTTGTGAATGGCTACACCTTC. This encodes CAIGSGSFVNGYTF.

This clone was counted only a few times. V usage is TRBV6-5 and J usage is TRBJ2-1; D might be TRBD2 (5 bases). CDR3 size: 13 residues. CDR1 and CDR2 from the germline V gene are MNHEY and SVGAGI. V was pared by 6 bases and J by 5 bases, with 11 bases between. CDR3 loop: CASSWTGNNEQFF. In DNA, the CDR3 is TGTGCCAGCAGCTGGACGGGGAACAATGAGCAGTTCTTC.

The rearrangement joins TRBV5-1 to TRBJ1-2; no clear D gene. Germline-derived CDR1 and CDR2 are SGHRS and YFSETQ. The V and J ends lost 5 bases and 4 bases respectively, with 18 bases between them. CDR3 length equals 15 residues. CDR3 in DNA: TGCGCCAGCAGACCGGGTTCCCAGGACTCCTATGGCTACACCTTC. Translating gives CASRPGSQDSYGYTF.

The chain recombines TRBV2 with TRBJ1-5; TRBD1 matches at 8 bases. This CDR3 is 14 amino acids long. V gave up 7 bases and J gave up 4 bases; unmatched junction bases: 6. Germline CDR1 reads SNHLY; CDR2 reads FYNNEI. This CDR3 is CASKGTGPNQPQHF. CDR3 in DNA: TGTGCCAGCAAGGGGACAGGACCTAATCAGCCCCAGCATTTT. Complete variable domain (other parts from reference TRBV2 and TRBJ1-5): EPEVTQTPSHQVTQMGQEVILRCVPISNHLYFYWYRQILGQKVEFLVSFYNNEISEKSEIFDDQFSVERPDGSNFTLKIRSTKLEDSAMYFCASKGTGPNQPQHFGDGTRLSIL.

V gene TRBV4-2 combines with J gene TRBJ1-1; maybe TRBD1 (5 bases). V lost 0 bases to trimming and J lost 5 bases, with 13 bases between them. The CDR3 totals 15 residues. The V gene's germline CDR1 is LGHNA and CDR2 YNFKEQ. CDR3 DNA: TGTGCCAGCAGCCAAGATCCGGGGGTAGGGACTGAAGCTTTCTTT. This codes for CASSQDPGVGTEAFF.

The CDR3 DNA sequence: TGTGCCAGCAGCTTGGAACAAAGCTCCTACGAGCAGTACTTC. It codes for CASSLEQSSYEQYF. V gene TRBV5-6 combines with J gene TRBJ2-7; no clear D gene. The CDR3 contains 14 residues. Germline CDR1 is SGHDT and CDR2 is YYEEEE. V was clipped by 0 bases and J by 0 bases, with 7 bases between them.

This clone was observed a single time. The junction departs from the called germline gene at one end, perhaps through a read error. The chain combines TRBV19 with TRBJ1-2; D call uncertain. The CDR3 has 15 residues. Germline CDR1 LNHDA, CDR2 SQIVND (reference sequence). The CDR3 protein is CVSSRWQRGNNGYTF. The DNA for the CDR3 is TGTGTCAGTAGCCGGTGGCAGAGAGGGAACAATGGCTACACCTTC. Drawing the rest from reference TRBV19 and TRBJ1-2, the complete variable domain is DGGITQSPKYLFRKEGQNVTLSCEQNLNHDAMYWYRQDPGQGLRLIYYSQIVNDFQKGDIAEGYSVSREKKESFPLTVTSAQKNPTAFYLCVSSRWQRGNNGYTFGSGTRLTVV.

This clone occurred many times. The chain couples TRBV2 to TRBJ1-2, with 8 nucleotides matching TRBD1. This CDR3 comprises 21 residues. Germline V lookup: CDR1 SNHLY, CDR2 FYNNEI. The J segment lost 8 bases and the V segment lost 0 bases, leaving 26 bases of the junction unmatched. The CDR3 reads CASSEALRDVLTGALSRGYTF. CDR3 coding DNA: TGTGCCAGCAGTGAAGCGCTTAGGGACGTCTTGACAGGGGCCCTCTCGAGAGGCTACACCTTC. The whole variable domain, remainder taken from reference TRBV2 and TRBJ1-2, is EPEVTQTPSHQVTQMGQEVILRCVPISNHLYFYWYRQILGQKVEFLVSFYNNEISEKSEIFDDQFSVERPDGSNFTLKIRSTKLEDSAMYFCASSEALRDVLTGALSRGYTFGSGTRLTVV.

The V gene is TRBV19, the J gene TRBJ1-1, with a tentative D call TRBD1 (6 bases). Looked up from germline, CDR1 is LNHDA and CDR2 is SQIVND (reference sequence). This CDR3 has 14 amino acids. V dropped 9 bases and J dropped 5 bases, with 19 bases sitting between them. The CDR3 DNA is TGTGCCAGCAAAACGGCCAGGGGACGTACTGAAGCTTTCTTT. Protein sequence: CASKTARGRTEAFF.

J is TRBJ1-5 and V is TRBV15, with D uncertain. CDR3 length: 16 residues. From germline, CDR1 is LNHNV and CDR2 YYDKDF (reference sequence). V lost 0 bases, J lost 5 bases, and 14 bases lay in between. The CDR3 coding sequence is TGTGCCACCAGCAGAGATAGGCTAACAGACCATCAGCCCCAGCATTTT. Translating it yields CATSRDRLTDHQPQHF.

The CDR3 sequence: CASSNSGRGEQYF. Here the CDR3 DNA reads TGTGCCAGCAGTAATAGCGGGAGAGGCGAGCAGTACTTC. This chain connects TRBV6-5 to TRBJ2-7; 9 bases map to TRBD2. Germline V gene data show CDR1 as MNHEY and CDR2 as SVGAGI. This CDR3 region has 13 residues. The junction had 5 bases not matched to a gene; V was cut back by 5 bases and J by 6 bases.

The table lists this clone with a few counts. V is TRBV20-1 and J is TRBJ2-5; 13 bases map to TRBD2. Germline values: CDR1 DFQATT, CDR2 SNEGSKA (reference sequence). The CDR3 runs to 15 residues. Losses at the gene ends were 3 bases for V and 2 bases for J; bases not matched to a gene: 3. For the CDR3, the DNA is TGCAGTGCTAGTGGGACTAGCGGGGCGCAAGAGACCCAGTACTTC. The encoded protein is CSASGTSGAQETQYF.

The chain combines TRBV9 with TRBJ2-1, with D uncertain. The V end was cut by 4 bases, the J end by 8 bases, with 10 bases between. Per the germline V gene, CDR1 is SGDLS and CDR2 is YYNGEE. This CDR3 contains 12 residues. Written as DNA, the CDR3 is TGTGCCAGCAGCCCCGCTAGAGATGAGCAGTTCTTC. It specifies CASSPARDEQFF.

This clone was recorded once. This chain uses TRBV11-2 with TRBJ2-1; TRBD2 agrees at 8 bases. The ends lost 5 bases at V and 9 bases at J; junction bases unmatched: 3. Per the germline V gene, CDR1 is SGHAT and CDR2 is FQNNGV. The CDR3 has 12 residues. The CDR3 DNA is TGTGCCAGCAGCGCTACTAGCGGTGAGCAGTTCTTC. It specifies CASSATSGEQFF.

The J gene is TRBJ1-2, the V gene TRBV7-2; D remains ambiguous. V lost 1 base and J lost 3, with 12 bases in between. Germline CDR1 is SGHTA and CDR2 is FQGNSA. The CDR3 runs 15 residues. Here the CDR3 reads CASSLEGRLYYGYTF. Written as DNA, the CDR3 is TGTGCCAGCAGCTTAGAGGGCCGACTATACTATGGCTACACCTTC.

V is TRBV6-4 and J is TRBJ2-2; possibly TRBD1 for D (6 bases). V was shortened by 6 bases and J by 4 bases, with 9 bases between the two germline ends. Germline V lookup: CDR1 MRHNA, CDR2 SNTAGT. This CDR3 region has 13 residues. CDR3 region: CASRQGPTGELFF. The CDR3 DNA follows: TGTGCCAGCAGACAGGGCCCCACCGGGGAGCTGTTTTTT.

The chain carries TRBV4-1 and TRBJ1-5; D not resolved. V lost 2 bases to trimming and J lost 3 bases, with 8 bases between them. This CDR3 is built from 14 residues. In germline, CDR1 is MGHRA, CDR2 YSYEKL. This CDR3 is CASSQWQDNQPQHF. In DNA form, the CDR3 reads TGCGCCAGCAGCCAATGGCAGGACAATCAGCCCCAGCATTTT.

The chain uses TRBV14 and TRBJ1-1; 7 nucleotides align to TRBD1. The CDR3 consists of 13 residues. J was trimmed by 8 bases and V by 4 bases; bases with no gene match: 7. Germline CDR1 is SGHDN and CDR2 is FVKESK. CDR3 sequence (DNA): TGTGCCAGCAGCCCGACAGGGAGTAAGGAAGCTTTCTTT. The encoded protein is CASSPTGSKEAFF.

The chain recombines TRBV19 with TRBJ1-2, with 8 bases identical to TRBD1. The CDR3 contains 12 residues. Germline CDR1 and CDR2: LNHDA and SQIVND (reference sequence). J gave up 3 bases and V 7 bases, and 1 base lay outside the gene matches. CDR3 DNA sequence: TGTGCCAGTAAGGACAGGGACTATGGCTACACCTTC. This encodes CASKDRDYGYTF.

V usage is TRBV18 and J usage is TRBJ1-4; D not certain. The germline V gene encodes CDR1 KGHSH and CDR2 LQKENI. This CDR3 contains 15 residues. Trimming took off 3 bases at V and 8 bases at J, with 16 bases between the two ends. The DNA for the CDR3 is TGTGCCAGCTCACCTCGCGGGGAGCCTAGAGAAAAACTGTTTTTT. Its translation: CASSPRGEPREKLFF.

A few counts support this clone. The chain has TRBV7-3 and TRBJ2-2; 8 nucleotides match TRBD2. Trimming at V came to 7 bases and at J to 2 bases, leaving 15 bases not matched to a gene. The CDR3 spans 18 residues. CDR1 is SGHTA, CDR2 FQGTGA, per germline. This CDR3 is CASTTAIGLAGNTGELFF. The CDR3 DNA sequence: TGTGCCAGCACTACCGCTATAGGGCTAGCGGGTAACACCGGGGAGCTGTTTTTT.

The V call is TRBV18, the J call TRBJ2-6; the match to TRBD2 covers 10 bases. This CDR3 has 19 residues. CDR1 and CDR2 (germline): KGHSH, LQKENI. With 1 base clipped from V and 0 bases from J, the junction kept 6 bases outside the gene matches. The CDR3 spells CASSPRTSGYLSGANVLTF. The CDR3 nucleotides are TGTGCCAGCTCACCACGGACTAGCGGTTATCTCTCTGGGGCCAACGTCCTGACTTTC.

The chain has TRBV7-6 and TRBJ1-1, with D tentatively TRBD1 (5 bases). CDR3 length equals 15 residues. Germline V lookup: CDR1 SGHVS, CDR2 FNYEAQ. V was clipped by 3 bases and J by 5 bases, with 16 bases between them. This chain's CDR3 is CASSFAGLFWTEAFF. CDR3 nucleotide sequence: TGTGCCAGCAGCTTTGCAGGGTTATTTTGGACTGAAGCTTTCTTT.

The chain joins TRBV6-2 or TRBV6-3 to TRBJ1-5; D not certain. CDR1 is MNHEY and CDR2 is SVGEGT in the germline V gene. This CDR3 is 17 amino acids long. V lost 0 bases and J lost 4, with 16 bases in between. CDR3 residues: CASSYSNARSLNQPQHF. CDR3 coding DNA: TGTGCCAGCAGTTACTCGAACGCCCGGAGCCTTAATCAGCCCCAGCATTTT.

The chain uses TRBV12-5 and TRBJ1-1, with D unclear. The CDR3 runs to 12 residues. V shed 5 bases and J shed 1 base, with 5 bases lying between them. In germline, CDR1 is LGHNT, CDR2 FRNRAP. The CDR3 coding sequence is TGTGCTAGTGGTGTCTCGAACACTGAAGCTTTCTTT. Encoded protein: CASGVSNTEAFF.

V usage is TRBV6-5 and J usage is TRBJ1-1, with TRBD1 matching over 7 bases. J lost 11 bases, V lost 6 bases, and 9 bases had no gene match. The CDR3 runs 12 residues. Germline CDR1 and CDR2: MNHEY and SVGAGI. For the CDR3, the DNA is TGTGCCAGCAGCCGGACAGGAGGCGGTGCTTTCTTT. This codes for CASSRTGGGAFF.